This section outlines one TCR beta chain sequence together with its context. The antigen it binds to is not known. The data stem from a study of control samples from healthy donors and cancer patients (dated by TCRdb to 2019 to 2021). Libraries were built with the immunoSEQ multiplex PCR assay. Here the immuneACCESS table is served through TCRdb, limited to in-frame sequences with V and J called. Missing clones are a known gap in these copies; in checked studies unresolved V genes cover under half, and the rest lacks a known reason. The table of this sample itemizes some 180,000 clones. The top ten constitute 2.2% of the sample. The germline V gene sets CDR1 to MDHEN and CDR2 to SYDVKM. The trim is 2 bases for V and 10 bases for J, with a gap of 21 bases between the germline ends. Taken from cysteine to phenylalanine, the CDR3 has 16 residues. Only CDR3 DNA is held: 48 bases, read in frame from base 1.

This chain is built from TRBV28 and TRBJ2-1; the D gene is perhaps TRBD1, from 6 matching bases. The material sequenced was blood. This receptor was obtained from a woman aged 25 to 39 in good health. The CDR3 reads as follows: CASSLDRDTGLGEQFF. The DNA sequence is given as TGTGCCAGCAGTTTAGATCGGGACACAGGGTTGGGCGAGCAGTTCTTC. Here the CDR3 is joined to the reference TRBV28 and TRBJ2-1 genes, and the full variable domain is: DVKVTQSSRYLVKRTGEKVFLECVQDMDHENMFWYRQDPGLGLRLIYFSYDVKMKEKGDIPEGYSVSREKKERFSLILESASTNQTSMYLCASSLDRDTGLGEQFFGPGTRLTVL.